The 5 T cell receptor beta chains listed next were all sequenced from one sample in a study of CD8 T cells in ankylosing spondylitis. MiXCR was run by TCRdb on the 5' RACE reads, yielding one entry per CDR3 protein. The sample has about 36,000 distinct CDR3 sequences; 5.5% to 7.5% are singletons. The sample consisted of blood, either unsorted or a sorted T cell fraction (not recorded which). The receptors were sampled from a male donor with ankylosing spondylitis or in good health (not recorded which).

There are many counts of this clonotype. This chain links TRBV20-1 with TRBJ2-4; possibly TRBD1 for D (6 bases). Germline loops: CDR1 DFQATT, CDR2 SNEGSKA (reference sequence). Trimming cost V 7 bases and J 11 bases, with 15 bases left between them. The CDR3 is made up of 11 amino acids. In nucleotides, the CDR3 is TGCAGTGGAACAATCGGACAGCTTCAGTACTTC. Its protein is CSGTIGQLQYF.

This clonotype was detected ten times or more. The chain uses TRBV7-2 and TRBJ1-3; 7 nucleotides match TRBD1. The trim removed 3 bases at V and 4 bases at J, leaving 6 bases unmatched. Germline V gene lookup returns CDR1 SGHTA and CDR2 FQGNSA. This CDR3 has 15 residues. CDR3 sequence reads: CASSFETGSGNTIYF. The CDR3 DNA sequence: TGTGCCAGCAGCTTCGAGACAGGGTCGGGAAACACCATATATTTT.

Many counts were recorded for this clonotype. This chain joins TRBV2 and TRBJ2-1; 13 bases fit TRBD2. After removal of 6 bases from V and 6 bases from J, the junction contained 8 bases not matched to a gene. The CDR3 spans 16 residues. CDR1 and CDR2 from the germline V gene are SNHLY and FYNNEI. The CDR3: CASRKGTSGTRNEQFF. The CDR3 region has the DNA TGTGCCAGCAGGAAAGGGACTAGCGGGACTCGCAATGAGCAGTTCTTC.

This clonotype appeared many times. DNA of the CDR3: TGTGCCAGCAGTGCTAACAGTTTAGGCCGGGAGTACTTC. Protein product: CASSANSLGREYF. J is TRBJ2-4 and V is TRBV2; D unclear. V was pared by 4 bases and J by 14 bases, with 18 bases between. Germline V gene lookup returns CDR1 SNHLY and CDR2 FYNNEI. The CDR3 extends over 13 amino acids.

This clonotype was recorded many times. This chain connects TRBV19 to TRBJ2-6, with a tentative D call TRBD1 (6 bases). In germline, CDR1 is LNHDA, CDR2 SQIVND (reference sequence). CDR3 length: 16 amino acids. V lost 6 bases and J lost 0, with 12 bases in between. For the CDR3, the DNA is TGTGCCAGTAGCAAAAGGGGGTACTCTGGGGCCAACGTCCTGACTTTC. Amino acid sequence: CASSKRGYSGANVLTF.